This TCR beta chain was captured in a study of T-cell memory formation after mild COVID-19. MiXCR, run by TCRdb on the 5' RACE reads, gives a single entry per CDR3 protein. The data contain under 550,000 distinct CDR3 sequences, around a sixth of them seen just once; the ten biggest clones take up 9% to 15%. The CDR3 has 16 amino acids. Germline V gene lookup returns CDR1 KGHDR and CDR2 SFDVKD. Unmatched junction bases numbered 8, after V lost 4 bases and J lost 7 bases. The J gene is TRBJ2-1, the V gene TRBV24-1, with 11 bases aligning to TRBD2. The sample was PBMCs or a T cell subset sorted from them (not recorded which). The sequence was obtained from an adult woman who had mild COVID-19 (a few samples of this study predate the infection). Cell type and time point are not known. CDR3 in DNA: TGTGCCACCAGTGAACCACTAGCGGGAGAGAGGAATGAGCAGTTCTTC. Translated: CATSEPLAGERNEQFF.